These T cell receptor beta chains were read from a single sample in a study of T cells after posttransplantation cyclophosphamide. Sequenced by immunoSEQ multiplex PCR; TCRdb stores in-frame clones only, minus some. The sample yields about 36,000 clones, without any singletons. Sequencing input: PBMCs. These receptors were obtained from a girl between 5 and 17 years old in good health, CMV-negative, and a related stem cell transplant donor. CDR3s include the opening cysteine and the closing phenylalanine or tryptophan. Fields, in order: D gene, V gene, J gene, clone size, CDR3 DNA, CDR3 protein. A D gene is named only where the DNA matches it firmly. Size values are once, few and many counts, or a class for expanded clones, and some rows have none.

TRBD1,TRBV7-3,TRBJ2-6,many,TGTGCCAGCAGCCCCCAGGGACAGGGGAACTCTGGGGCCAACGTCCTGACTTTC,CASSPQGQGNSGANVLTF
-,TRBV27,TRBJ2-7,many,TGTGCCAGCAGAGATCACCCGCAGGACTACGAGCAGTACTTC,CASRDHPQDYEQYF
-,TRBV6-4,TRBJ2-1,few,TGTGCCAGCAGTGGGACAGATAACAATGAGCAGTTCTTC,CASSGTDNNEQFF
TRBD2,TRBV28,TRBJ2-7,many,TGTGCCAGCCTTCGGGGGGGCAGTCCCTACGAGCAGTACTTC,CASLRGGSPYEQYF
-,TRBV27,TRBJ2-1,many,TGTGCCAGCAGTTTATCTGTGGAGGGCAATGAGCAGTTCTTC,CASSLSVEGNEQFF
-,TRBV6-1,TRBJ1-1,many,TGTGCCAGCAGTGACCAGGAGGGGATGAACACTGAAGCTTTCTTT,CASSDQEGMNTEAFF
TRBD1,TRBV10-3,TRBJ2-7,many,TGTGCCATCAGGCCGGGACAGGGAGGATACGAGCAGTACTTC,CAIRPGQGGYEQYF
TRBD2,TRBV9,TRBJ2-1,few,TGTGCCAGCAGCGCACATACCTCGACTAGCGGGGGAGCCGAGCAGTTCTTC,CASSAHTSTSGGAEQFF
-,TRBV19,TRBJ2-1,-,TGTGCAAGTAAAGTCCGGAGCTCCTACAATGAGCAGTTCTTC,CASKVRSSYNEQFF
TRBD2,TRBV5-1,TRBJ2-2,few,TGCGCCAGCAGCCTAGCGGGGGGGCCGGGCACCGGGGAGCTGTTTTTT,CASSLAGGPGTGELFF
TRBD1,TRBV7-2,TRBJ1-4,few,TGTGCCAGCAGCTTAGCGCTAAGGGGACAGGCTCGGGGTGAAAAACTGTTTTTT,CASSLALRGQARGEKLFF
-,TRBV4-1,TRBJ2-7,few,TGCGCCAGCAGCCCCTTCCAGGACTACGAGCAGTACTTC,CASSPFQDYEQYF
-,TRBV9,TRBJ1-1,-,TGTGCCAGCAGCGCCAATCCTTCCAGGGTAGGGGCTTTCTTT,CASSANPSRVGAFF
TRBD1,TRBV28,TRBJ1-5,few,TGTGCCAGCGGGTACGACAGGGTCAATCAGCCCCAGCATTTT,CASGYDRVNQPQHF
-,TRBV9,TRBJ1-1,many,TGTGCCAGCAGCCCCGTTAGGGGGAACACTGAAGCTTTCTTT,CASSPVRGNTEAFF
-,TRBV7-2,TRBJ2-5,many,TGTGCCAGCAGTCTTCCCCCCGAGACCCAGTACTTC,CASSLPPETQYF
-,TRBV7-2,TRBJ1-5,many,TGTGCCAGCAGCTTCTTTGGCAGGGTCGGCAATCAGCCCCAGCATTTT,CASSFFGRVGNQPQHF
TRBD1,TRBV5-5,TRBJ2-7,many,TGTGCCAGCAGCTTGGTAGGGACAGGGGCCTACGAGCAGTACTTC,CASSLVGTGAYEQYF
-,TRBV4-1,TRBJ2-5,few,TGCGCCAGCAGCCAAGCAGGGGGTGGGGGGGAGACCCAGTACTTC,CASSQAGGGGETQYF
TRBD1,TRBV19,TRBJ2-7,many,TGTGCCAGTAGTTGGACAGGGATGACCTACGAGCAGTACTTC,CASSWTGMTYEQYF
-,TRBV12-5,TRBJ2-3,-,TGTGCTAGTGGTTTGGGACTTCCTAACACAGATACGCAGTATTTT,CASGLGLPNTDTQYF
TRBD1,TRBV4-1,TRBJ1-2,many,TGCGCCAGCAGCGCGCGACAGGGGAGATTCTATGGCTACACCTTC,CASSARQGRFYGYTF
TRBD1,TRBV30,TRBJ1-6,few,TGTGCCTGGACCAACGGACAGGGTAATTCACCCCTCCACTTT,CAWTNGQGNSPLHF
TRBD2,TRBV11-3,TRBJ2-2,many,TGTGCCAGCAGCCCACCTAGCGGGGCGACCGGGGAGCTGTTTTTT,CASSPPSGATGELFF
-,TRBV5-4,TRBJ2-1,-,TGTGCCAGCAGCTTCCGCAATGAGCAGTTCTTC,CASSFRNEQFF
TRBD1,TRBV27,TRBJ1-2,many,TGTGCCAGCAGAGGGACAGGGACCATTGGGAGATATGGCTACACCTTC,CASRGTGTIGRYGYTF
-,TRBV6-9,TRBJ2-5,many,TGTGCCAGCAGTCAACACAGGGTTGTCCAAGAGACCCAGTACTTC,CASSQHRVVQETQYF
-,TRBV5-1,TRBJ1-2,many,TGCGCCAGCAGCCCTCATAGTCTGACAGGCCGGCCTAACTATGGCTACACCTTC,CASSPHSLTGRPNYGYTF
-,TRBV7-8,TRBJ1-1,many,TGTGCCAGCAGCTCCCACCGCCTTTCAGGGAACACTGAAGCTTTCTTT,CASSSHRLSGNTEAFF
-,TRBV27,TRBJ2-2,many,TGTGCCAGCAGTTTAAGCTCCCGCACCGGGGAGCTGTTTTTT,CASSLSSRTGELFF
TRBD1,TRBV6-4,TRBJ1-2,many,TGTGCCAGCAGTGACTCGACAGGGGGTGGCTACACCTTC,CASSDSTGGGYTF
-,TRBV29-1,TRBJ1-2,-,TGCAGCGTCGACAAATTAGTAGGGAGCTACTATGGCTACACCTTC,CSVDKLVGSYYGYTF
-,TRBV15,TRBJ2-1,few,TGTGCCACCAGCAGAGCTCTTTCCGGGGAGCAGTTCTTC,CATSRALSGEQFF
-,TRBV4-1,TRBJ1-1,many,TGCGCCAGCAGCCAAGATCGGGGGATCAAGAACACTGAAGCTTTCTTT,CASSQDRGIKNTEAFF
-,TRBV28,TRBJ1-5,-,TGTGCCAGCAAGAGGGGGGGGCATTTT,CASKRGGHF
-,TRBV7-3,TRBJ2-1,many,TGTGCCAGCAGCTTAAACAGGTACAATGAGCAGTTCTTC,CASSLNRYNEQFF
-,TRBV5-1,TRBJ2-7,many,TGCGCCAGCAGCCCCCGGGAAGCAAGCGAGCAGTACTTC,CASSPREASEQYF